This entry lists 7 T cell receptor beta chains sequenced from one sample in a study of T cells in women clearing cervical HPV infection. Measured with immunoSEQ multiplex PCR; TCRdb has only the in-frame clones, and not every one. The sample holds approximately 35,000 clones. Sequenced: blood buffy coat. The receptors come from a woman aged 18 to 75 with a cervical HPV16 infection that either progressed to CIN3+ or cleared (not recorded which).

As to this clone: The CDR3 goes on 3 residues after the read ends, and that part is filled in from the germline J gene. The gene calls are TRBV27 and TRBJ2-1; the D call may be TRBD1 or TRBD2 (7 bases each). Germline lookup yields CDR1 MNHEY and CDR2 SMNVEV (reference sequence). Trimming cost V 5 bases and J 4 bases, with 21 bases left between them. The CDR3 extends over 17 amino acids. CDR3 DNA (partial): TGTGCCAGCAGTCTAGGGGGCGGGAGATCCCAATACAATGAG. It is translated as CASSLGGGRSQYNE. In full, the CDR3 is CASSLGGGRSQYNEQFF.

As regards this clone: The observed sequence ends 3 residues before the CDR3 terminus, with the missing tail filled in from the germline J gene. The chain employs TRBV19 and TRBJ2-3; D not resolved. There are 15 residues in the CDR3. Germline V gene sequence: CDR1 LNHDA, CDR2 SQIVND (reference sequence). The CDR3 here is CASSMGREPNQPQYF. The sequenced part of the CDR3 DNA is TGTGCCAGTAGTATGGGCCGAGAACCCAATCAGCCG.

In the case of this clone: The CDR3 extends 3 residues past the end of the read, so its final part is completed from the germline J gene. The V gene is TRBV5-1, the J gene TRBJ1-4, with D possibly matching TRBD1 (5 bases). The CDR3 has 15 amino acids. Germline CDR1 SGHRS, CDR2 YFSETQ. Incomplete CDR3 DNA: TGCGCCAGCAGCTTGTTAGCCTCTGGGGCCAACGTA. Protein: CASSLLASGANV. The full-length CDR3 reads as CASSLLASGANVLFF.

On this clone itself: The read ends 3 residues shy of where the CDR3 ends; the end is completed using the germline J gene. The V and J genes are TRBV11-1 and TRBJ2-3; 7 bases are a match to TRBD2. The CDR3 sequence is 12 residues long. Germline V gene lookup returns CDR1 SGHAT and CDR2 FQDESV (reference sequence). CDR3 in amino acids: CASSLAVETQYF. The sequenced part of the CDR3 DNA is TGTGCCAGCAGTCTAGCGGTGGAGACG.

Details on this clone: The CDR3 goes on 3 residues after the read ends, and that part is filled in from the germline J gene. V and J are TRBV19 and TRBJ2-3; D gene uncertain. Germline-derived CDR1 and CDR2 are LNHDA and SQIVND (reference sequence). This CDR3 contains 18 residues. CDR3 bases read: TGTGCCAGTAGTATCGGTAGGCGGAGAGCCCTGACGGAAGAGACG. It translates to CASSIGRRRALTEET. In full, the CDR3 is CASSIGRRRALTEETQYF.

In regard to this clone: The read comes to an end 3 residues before the CDR3 does, leaving the germline J gene to fill in the end. The chain has TRBV19 and TRBJ1-2; the match to TRBD1 covers 7 bases. The CDR3 extends over 16 amino acids. Germline V gene lookup returns CDR1 LNHDA and CDR2 SQIVND (reference sequence). The CDR3 bases that were read are TGTGCCAGTAGAAAAGCCGGGAACAGGGGCATGGATGAC. Translating gives CASRKAGNRGMDD. The CDR3 in full is CASRKAGNRGMDDYTF. Together with reference TRBV19 and TRBJ1-2, the CDR3 gives the full variable domain: DGGITQSPKYLFRKEGQNVTLSCEQNLNHDAMYWYRQDPGQGLRLIYYSQIVNDFQKGDIAEGYSVSREKKESFPLTVTSAQKNPTAFYLCASRKAGNRGMDDYTFGSGTRLTVV.

Concerning this clone: From the germline J gene comes the end of the CDR3, since the read stops 3 residues before it. The chain recombines TRBV19 with TRBJ1-2; D may be TRBD1 (6 bases). This CDR3 is 16 amino acids long. V gave up 9 bases and J gave up 6 bases, with 26 bases separating them. Germline V gene lookup returns CDR1 LNHDA and CDR2 SQIVND (reference sequence). CDR3 DNA, as far as it was read: TGTGCCAGCCTAAGCGCAGGGGAACTTGGTAAAGATGGC. The encoded protein is CASLSAGELGKDG. Given in full, the CDR3 is CASLSAGELGKDGYTF.